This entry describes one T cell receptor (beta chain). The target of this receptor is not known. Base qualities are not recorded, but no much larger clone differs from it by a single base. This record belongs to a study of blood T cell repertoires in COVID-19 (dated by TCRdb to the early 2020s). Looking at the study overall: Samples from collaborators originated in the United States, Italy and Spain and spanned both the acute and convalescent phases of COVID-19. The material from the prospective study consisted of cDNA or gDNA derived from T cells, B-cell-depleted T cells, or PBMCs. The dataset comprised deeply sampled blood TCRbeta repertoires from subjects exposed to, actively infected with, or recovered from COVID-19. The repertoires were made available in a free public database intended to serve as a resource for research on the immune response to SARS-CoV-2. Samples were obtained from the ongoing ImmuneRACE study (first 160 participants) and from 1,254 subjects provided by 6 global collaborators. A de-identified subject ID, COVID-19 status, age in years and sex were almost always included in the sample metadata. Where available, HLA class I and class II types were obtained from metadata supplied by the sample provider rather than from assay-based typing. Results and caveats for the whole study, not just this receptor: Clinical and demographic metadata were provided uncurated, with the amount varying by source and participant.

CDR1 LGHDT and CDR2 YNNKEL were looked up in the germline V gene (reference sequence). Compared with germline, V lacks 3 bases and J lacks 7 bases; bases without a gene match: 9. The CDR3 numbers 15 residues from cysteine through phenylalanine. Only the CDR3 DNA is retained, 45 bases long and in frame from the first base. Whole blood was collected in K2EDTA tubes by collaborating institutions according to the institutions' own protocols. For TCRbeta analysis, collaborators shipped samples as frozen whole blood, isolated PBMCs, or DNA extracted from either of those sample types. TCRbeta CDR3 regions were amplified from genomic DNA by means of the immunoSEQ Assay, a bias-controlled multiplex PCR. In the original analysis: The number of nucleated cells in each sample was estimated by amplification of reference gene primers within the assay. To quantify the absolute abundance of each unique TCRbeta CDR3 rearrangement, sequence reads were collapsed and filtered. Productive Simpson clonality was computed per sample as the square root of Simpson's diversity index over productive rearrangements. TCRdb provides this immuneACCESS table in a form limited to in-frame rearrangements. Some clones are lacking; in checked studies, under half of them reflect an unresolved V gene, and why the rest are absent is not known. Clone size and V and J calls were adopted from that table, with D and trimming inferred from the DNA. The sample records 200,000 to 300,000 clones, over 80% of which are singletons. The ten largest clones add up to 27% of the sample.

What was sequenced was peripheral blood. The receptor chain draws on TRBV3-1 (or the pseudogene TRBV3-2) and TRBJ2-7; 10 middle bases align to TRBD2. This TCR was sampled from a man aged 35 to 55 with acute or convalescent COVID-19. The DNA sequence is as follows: TGTGCCAGCAGCCACTCGGCACGACTAGCGGGTGAGCAGTACTTC. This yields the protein CASSHSARLAGEQYF.